These 13 T cell receptor beta chains originate from one sample sequenced in a study of cytomegalovirus exposure and HLA in healthy donors. Use of 60 Vbeta and 13 Jbeta primers characterized the PCR. TCRdb's copy holds only in-frame clones and misses some; the assay was immunoSEQ multiplex PCR. This repertoire shows roughly 150,000 clones, roughly three quarters found once; its top ten account for approximately 4.6%. Sequenced: PBMCs. These receptors came from a man between 18 and 29 years old in good health and CMV-seropositive.

V and J are TRBV27 and TRBJ2-1; possible D gene TRBD1, 5 bases. With 6 bases removed from V and 3 bases from J, the gap between germline ends came to 15 bases. Germline V lookup: CDR1 MNHEY, CDR2 SMNVEV (reference sequence). CDR3 size: 15 residues. CDR3 residues: CASRLHKTDYNEQFF. In DNA form, the CDR3 reads TGTGCCAGCAGGCTACACAAGACAGACTACAATGAGCAGTTCTTC.

This clone appeared once. The chain is built from TRBV5-1 and TRBJ2-5; no definite D call. V lost 0 bases and J 3 bases, leaving 12 bases between the germline ends. The CDR3 runs 15 residues. Germline assignment: CDR1 SGHRS and CDR2 YFSETQ. The CDR3 DNA is TGCGCCAGCAGCTTGGGCGGCCTTGCAAAAGAGACCCAGTACTTC. Its translation: CASSLGGLAKETQYF.

This clone was picked up a small number of times. This chain joins TRBV12-2 and TRBJ1-1; whether TRBD1, the table's D call, matches the DNA was not checked. TRBV12-2 corresponds to a pseudogene. This CDR3 is built from 17 residues. The CDR3 nucleotides read TGTGCAAGTCGCCCCTTCGGTCTGGACGAGAAAGCCAGGGGAGCTTTCTTT. Protein product: CASRPFGLDEKARGAFF.

This clone occurred once. This chain links TRBV6-5 with TRBJ2-5; possible D gene TRBD1, 6 bases. V was shortened by 5 bases and J by 4 bases, with 17 bases between the two germline ends. Germline V CDR1 and CDR2: MNHEY, SVGAGI. The CDR3 contains 15 residues. CDR3 sequence reads: CASSLSTGIRETQYF. In nucleotides, the CDR3 is TGTGCCAGCAGTCTATCGACAGGAATTCGAGAGACCCAGTACTTC.

The rearrangement links TRBV10-3 to TRBJ2-1; D is perhaps TRBD1 (5 bases). Trimming shortened V by 6 bases and J by 12 bases, and 15 bases separated the two germline ends. CDR1 ENHRY and CDR2 SYGVKD come from the germline V gene. CDR3 size: 12 residues. CDR3 in DNA: TGTGCCATCAGCACCCCGGACATTCCGCAGTTCTTC. Translating gives CAISTPDIPQFF.

The V gene is TRBV30, the J gene TRBJ1-5; TRBD1 matches 8 bases. Germline CDR1 and CDR2: GTSNPN and SVGIG (reference sequence). With 2 bases clipped from V and 7 bases from J, the junction kept 10 bases outside the gene matches. The CDR3 extends over 15 amino acids. CDR3 sequence reads: CAWSTGGEIEQPQHF. The CDR3 DNA reads TGTGCCTGGAGTACAGGGGGTGAGATAGAGCAGCCCCAGCATTTT.

The V gene is TRBV9, the J gene TRBJ2-5, with TRBD2 identical over 10 bases. This CDR3 contains 16 residues. The junction had 10 bases not matched to a gene; V was cut back by 3 bases and J by 5 bases. Germline lookup yields CDR1 SGDLS and CDR2 YYNGEE. The CDR3 nucleotides are TGTGCCAGCAGCGCCCGGGGCAGCGGGGGGGCGGAGACCCAGTACTTC. Its protein is CASSARGSGGAETQYF.

This clone was observed once. Relative to the germline gene, one junction end is altered; a read error may explain this. CDR3 bases: TGTGCTAGCAGCTTACGGACAGGGTCCGGTGAGACCCAGTACTTC. Translating gives CASSLRTGSGETQYF. This chain links TRBV7-7 with TRBJ2-5, with 8 bases aligning to TRBD1. Germline V gene lookup returns CDR1 SSHAT and CDR2 FNYEAQ (reference sequence). The CDR3 has 15 residues.

This sequence joins TRBV6-1 and TRBJ2-7, with 8 bases lining up with TRBD1. The V gene's germline CDR1 is MNHNS and CDR2 SASEGT. The CDR3 runs to 13 residues. Germline trimming cut 3 bases from V and 7 bases from J; bases unmatched to any gene: 5. The chain's CDR3 is CASSEDRVSEQYV. The CDR3 DNA sequence: TGTGCCAGCAGTGAGGACAGGGTTTCGGAGCAGTACGTC.

This clone was detected only a few times. The chain uses TRBV15 and TRBJ2-1, with D perhaps matching TRBD2 (5 bases). The CDR3 consists of 13 residues. V was pared by 4 bases and J by 7 bases, with 11 bases between. Germline V CDR1 and CDR2: LNHNV, YYDKDF (reference sequence). This CDR3 is CATSIGPGNEQFF. The CDR3 DNA follows: TGTGCCACCAGCATTGGACCGGGGAATGAGCAGTTCTTC.

The J gene is TRBJ2-1, the V gene TRBV15; maybe TRBD2 (7 bases). V shed 1 base and J shed 4 bases, with 17 bases lying between them. This CDR3 region has 17 residues. The germline gives CDR1 LNHNV, CDR2 YYDKDF (reference sequence). The CDR3 DNA reads as TGTGCCACCAGCAGAGTAGGGGGGGCAAAATTATACAATGAGCAGTTCTTC. Translating it yields CATSRVGGAKLYNEQFF.

The CDR3 DNA is TGTGCCAGCAGCCGGACAGGGGGATCCTATGGCTACACCTTC. It is translated as CASSRTGGSYGYTF. The chain carries TRBV5-8 and TRBJ1-2; the match to TRBD1 covers 10 bases. The CDR3 has 14 residues. After removal of 4 bases from V and 4 bases from J, the junction contained 4 bases not matched to a gene. Germline CDR1 reads SGHTS; CDR2 reads YDEGEE. The full variable domain, its missing parts supplied by reference TRBV5-8 and TRBJ1-2, is EAGVTQSPTHLIKTRGQQATLRCSPISGHTSVYWYQQALGLGLQFLLWYDEGEERNRGNFPPRFSGRQFPNYSSELNVNALELEDSALYLCASSRTGGSYGYTFGSGTRLTVV.

The chain recombines TRBV5-4 with TRBJ2-2; 9 bases are a match to TRBD2. Germline V gene lookup returns CDR1 SGHNT and CDR2 YYREEE (reference sequence). V shed 1 base and J 0 bases; nucleotides not matched to a gene: 10. The CDR3 spans 19 residues. The CDR3 loop reads CASSLSWVAGETNTGELFF. CDR3 nucleotides: TGTGCCAGCAGCTTGAGTTGGGTAGCGGGGGAGACGAACACCGGGGAGCTGTTTTTT. The whole variable domain, remainder taken from reference TRBV5-4 and TRBJ2-2, is ETGVTQSPTHLIKTRGQQVTLRCSSQSGHNTVSWYQQALGQGPQFIFQYYREEENGRGNFPPRFSGLQFPNYSSELNVNALELDDSALYLCASSLSWVAGETNTGELFFGEGSRLTVL.